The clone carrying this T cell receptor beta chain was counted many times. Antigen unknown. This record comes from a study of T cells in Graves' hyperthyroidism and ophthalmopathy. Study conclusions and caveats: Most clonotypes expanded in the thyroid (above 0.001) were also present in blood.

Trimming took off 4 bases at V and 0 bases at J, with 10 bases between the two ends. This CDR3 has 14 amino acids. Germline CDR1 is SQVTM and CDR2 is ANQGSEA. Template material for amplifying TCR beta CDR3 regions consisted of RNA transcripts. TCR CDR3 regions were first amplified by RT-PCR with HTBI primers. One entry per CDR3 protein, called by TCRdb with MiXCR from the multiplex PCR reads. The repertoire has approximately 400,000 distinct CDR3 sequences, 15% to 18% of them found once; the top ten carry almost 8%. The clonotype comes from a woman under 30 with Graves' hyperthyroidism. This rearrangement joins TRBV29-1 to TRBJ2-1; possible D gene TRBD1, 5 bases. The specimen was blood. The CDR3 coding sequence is TGCAGCGTTGGGTACGACAGCTCCTACAATGAGCAGTTCTTC. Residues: CSVGYDSSYNEQFF.